The 9 T cell receptor beta chains below all came from one sample that was sequenced in a study of T-cell reconstitution after alpha-beta-depleted transplantation in children. The TCRbeta library was prepared with unique molecular identifiers. MiXCR was run by TCRdb on the PCR reads, yielding one entry per CDR3 protein. The data hold 210,000 or so distinct CDR3 sequences, with roughly a tenth observed a single time. The source material was PBMCs, sampled before TCRalphabeta/CD19-depleted stem cell transplant. These receptor sequences come from a child less than two years old with acute myeloid leukemia, due to receive a stem cell transplant.

This clonotype was picked up many times. This chain joins TRBV10-3 and TRBJ2-1, with D unclear. CDR3 length: 13 amino acids. Germline assignment: CDR1 ENHRY and CDR2 SYGVKD. The V end lost 3 bases, the J end lost 10 bases, and 13 bases lay between the germline ends. CDR3 region: CAISDFDGREQFF. The CDR3 DNA is TGTGCCATCAGTGACTTCGATGGACGCGAGCAGTTCTTC.

This clonotype has ten or more counts. CDR3 DNA: TGCAGTGCTAGGGGTGGCGGACAGGTGCCATCTGAAGCTTTCTTT. Protein: CSARGGGQVPSEAFF. The chain has TRBV20-1 and TRBJ1-1; 7 nucleotides agree with TRBD1. The CDR3 runs 15 residues. Trimming took 3 bases from V and 6 from J; bases not matched to a gene: 13. Germline CDR1 reads DFQATT; CDR2 reads SNEGSKA (reference sequence).

This clonotype was seen a few times. V usage is TRBV7-9 and J usage is TRBJ1-1, with D possibly being TRBD1 (5 bases). Trimming shortened V by 2 bases and J by 5 bases, and 9 bases separated the two germline ends. The CDR3 loop spans 13 amino acids. From germline, CDR1 is SEHNR and CDR2 FQNEAQ (reference sequence). CDR3 nucleotide sequence: TGTGCCAGCAGCTTACGGGGGTCGACTGAAGCTTTCTTT. Its protein is CASSLRGSTEAFF.

Of note for this clonotype: This clone may be a read error of a much larger clone one base away. The CDR3 does not close with the conserved phenylalanine or tryptophan, likely indicating a read error. V is TRBV7-2 and J is TRBJ2-1; perhaps D is TRBD1 or TRBD2 (5 bases each). The CDR3 consists of 14 residues. V lost 1 base to trimming and J lost 8 bases, with 12 bases between them. Germline V gene data show CDR1 as SGHTA and CDR2 as FQGNSA. CDR3 residues: CASSLVFRDHEQFL. CDR3 coding DNA: TGTGCCAGCAGCTTAGTTTTTAGGGACCATGAGCAGTTCCTC.

This clonotype was observed at least ten times. The V and J genes are TRBV7-9 and TRBJ2-3; 7 positions agree with TRBD2. Trimming took 1 base from V and 2 from J; bases not matched to a gene: 3. CDR3 size: 15 residues. CDR1 and CDR2 from the germline V gene are SEHNR and FQNEAQ (reference sequence). The CDR3 bases are TGTGCCAGCAGCTTAGTTCTAGCGGCCACAGATACGCAGTATTTT. Protein sequence: CASSLVLAATDTQYF.

The J gene is TRBJ2-1, the V gene TRBV4-2; 8 positions match TRBD2. In germline, CDR1 is LGHNA, CDR2 YNFKEQ. The CDR3 is made up of 18 amino acids. V trimming: 1 base; J trimming: 2 bases; junction bases outside the gene matches: 10. The CDR3 nucleotides read TGTGCCAGCAGCCAAGCCGGGGGGGGTAGATGGGCCTACAATGAGCAGTTCTTC. Protein sequence: CASSQAGGGRWAYNEQFF.

V and J are TRBV5-8 and TRBJ2-5, with D uncertain. Deletions cut 2 bases from V and 1 base from J, with 18 bases between. This CDR3 region has 17 residues. Germline lookup yields CDR1 SGHTS and CDR2 YDEGEE. For the CDR3, the DNA is TGTGCCAGCAGCTTTAGAAAAATCGTCATAATCCAAGAGACCCAGTACTTC. Translation gives CASSFRKIVIIQETQYF.

This clonotype came up many times. The chain carries TRBV10-3 and TRBJ1-1; D is unresolved. The CDR3 spans 12 residues. Germline CDR1 and CDR2: ENHRY and SYGVKD. V gave up 4 bases and J gave up 1 base, with 4 bases separating them. CDR3 amino acids: CAISGQNTEAFF. In DNA, the CDR3 is TGTGCCATCAGTGGACAGAACACTGAAGCTTTCTTT.

This clonotype came up many times. The rearrangement uses TRBV5-1 and TRBJ2-7; D may be TRBD2 (5 bases). CDR3 length: 13 residues. Trimming stripped 2 bases from V and 9 bases from J, with 15 bases between. CDR1 SGHRS and CDR2 YFSETQ come from the germline V gene. The CDR3 nucleotides read TGCGCCAGCAGCTTCGGGCTTAAGGAGGTGCAGTACTTC. The encoded protein is CASSFGLKEVQYF. The full variable domain, with the rest looked up from reference TRBV5-1 and TRBJ2-7, is KAGVTQTPRYLIKTRGQQVTLSCSPISGHRSVSWYQQTPGQGLQFLFEYFSETQRNKGNFPGRFSGRQFSNSRSEMNVSTLELGDSALYLCASSFGLKEVQYFGPGTRLTVT.